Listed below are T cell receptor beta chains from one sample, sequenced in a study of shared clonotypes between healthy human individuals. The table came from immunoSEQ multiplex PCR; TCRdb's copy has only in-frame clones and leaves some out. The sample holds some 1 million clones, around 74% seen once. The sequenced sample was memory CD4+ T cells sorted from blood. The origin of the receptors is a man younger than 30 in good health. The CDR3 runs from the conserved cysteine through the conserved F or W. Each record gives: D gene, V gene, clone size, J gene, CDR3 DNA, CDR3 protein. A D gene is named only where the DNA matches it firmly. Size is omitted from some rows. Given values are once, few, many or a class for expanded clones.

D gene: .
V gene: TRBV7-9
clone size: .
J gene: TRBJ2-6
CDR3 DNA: TGTGCCAGCCCTAGCAGATATTTGGGGGCCAACGTCCTGACTTTC
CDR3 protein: CASPSRYLGANVLTF

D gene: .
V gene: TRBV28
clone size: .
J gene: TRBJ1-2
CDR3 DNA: TGTGCCAGCAGCAGGGGATCCTATGGCTACACCTTC
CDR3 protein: CASSRGSYGYTF

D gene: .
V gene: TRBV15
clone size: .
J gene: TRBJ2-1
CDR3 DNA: TGTGCCACCAACCGGGACACCAACGCTAATGAGCAGTTCTTC
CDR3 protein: CATNRDTNANEQFF

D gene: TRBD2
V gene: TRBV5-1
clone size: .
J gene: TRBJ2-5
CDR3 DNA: TGCGCCAGCAGCCCTAGCGGAGCCTCTAAACAAGAGACCCAGTACTTC
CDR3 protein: CASSPSGASKQETQYF

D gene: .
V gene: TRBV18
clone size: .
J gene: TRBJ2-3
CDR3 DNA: TGTGCCAGCTCACCGCAGGGAACAGATACGCAGTATTTT
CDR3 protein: CASSPQGTDTQYF

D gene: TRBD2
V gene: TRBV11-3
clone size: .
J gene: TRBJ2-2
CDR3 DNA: TGTGCCAGCAGCCAAAGCGGGATCGGGGAGCTGTTTTTT
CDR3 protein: CASSQSGIGELFF

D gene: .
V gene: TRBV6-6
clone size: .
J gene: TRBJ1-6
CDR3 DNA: TGTGCCAGCGCGGTAGTCGCCTATAATTCACCCCTCCACTTT
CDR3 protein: CASAVVAYNSPLHF

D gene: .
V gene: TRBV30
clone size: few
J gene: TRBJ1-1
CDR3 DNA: TGTGCCTGGAGTGAGGGACTGATGAACACTGAAGCTTTCTTT
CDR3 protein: CAWSEGLMNTEAFF

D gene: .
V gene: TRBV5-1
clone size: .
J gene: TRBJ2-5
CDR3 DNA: TGCGCCAGCAGCCCCCCCGGTGAGACCCAGTACTTC
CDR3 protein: CASSPPGETQYF

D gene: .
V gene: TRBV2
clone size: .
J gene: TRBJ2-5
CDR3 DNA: TGTGCCAGCAGCGCTATGCGACAAGAGACCCAGTACTTC
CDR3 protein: CASSAMRQETQYF

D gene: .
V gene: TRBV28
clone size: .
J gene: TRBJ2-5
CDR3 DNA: TGTGCCAGCAGTCCTCCGGGTCCTTCGAGAGAGACCCAGTACTTC
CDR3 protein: CASSPPGPSRETQYF

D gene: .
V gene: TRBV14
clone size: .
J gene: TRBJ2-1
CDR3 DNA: TGTGCCAGCAGCCAAGGGGTGGGGCAGTTCTTC
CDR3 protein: CASSQGVGQFF

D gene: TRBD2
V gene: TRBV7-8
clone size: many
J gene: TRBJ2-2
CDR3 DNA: TGTGCCAGCAGCGGAAACAGCGGGGTGGGCGGGGAGCTGTTTTTT
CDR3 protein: CASSGNSGVGGELFF

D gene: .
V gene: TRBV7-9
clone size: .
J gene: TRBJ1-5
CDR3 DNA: TGTGCCAGCAGCTTCGGACAAGACCGGCAGCCCCAGCATTTT
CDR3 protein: CASSFGQDRQPQHF

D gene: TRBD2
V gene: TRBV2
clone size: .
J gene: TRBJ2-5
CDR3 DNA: TGTGCCAGCAGTCCTAGACTAGCGGTGTACCAAGAGACCCAGTACTTC
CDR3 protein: CASSPRLAVYQETQYF

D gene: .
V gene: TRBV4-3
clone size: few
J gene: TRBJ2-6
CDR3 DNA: TGCGCCAGCAGCCCTCAACAGGGTGCCTTTTACTCTGGGGCCAACGTCCTGACTTTC
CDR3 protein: CASSPQQGAFYSGANVLTF

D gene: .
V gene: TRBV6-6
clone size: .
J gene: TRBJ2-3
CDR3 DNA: TGTGCCAGCAGTTCTCCGGAGCGAGACACAGATACGCAGTATTTT
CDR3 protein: CASSSPERDTDTQYF

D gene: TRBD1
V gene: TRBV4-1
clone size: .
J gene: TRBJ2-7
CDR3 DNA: TGCGCCAGCAGCCAGTATATGACAGGGAGTGAGCAGTACTTC
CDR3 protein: CASSQYMTGSEQYF

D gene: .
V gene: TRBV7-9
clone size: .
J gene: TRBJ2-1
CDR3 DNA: TGTGCCAGCAGCTTACGTAGCGGGGGGACAGGGGATGAGCAGTTCTTC
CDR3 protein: CASSLRSGGTGDEQFF

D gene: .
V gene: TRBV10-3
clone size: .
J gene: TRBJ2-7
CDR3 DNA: TGTGCCATCAGTGCGGCAGGGAGCTCCTACGAGCAGTACTTC
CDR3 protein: CAISAAGSSYEQYF

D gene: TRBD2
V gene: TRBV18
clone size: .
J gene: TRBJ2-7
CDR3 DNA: TGTGCCAGCTCACCACGCCTAGCGGGAGTAGGCTACGAGCAGTACTTC
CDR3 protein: CASSPRLAGVGYEQYF

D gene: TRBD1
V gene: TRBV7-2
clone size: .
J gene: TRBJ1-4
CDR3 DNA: TGTGCCAGCAGCTTAGATCAGGGGGCGCGAGAAAAACTGTTTTTT
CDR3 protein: CASSLDQGAREKLFF

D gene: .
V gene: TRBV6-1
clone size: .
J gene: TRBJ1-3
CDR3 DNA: TGTGCCAGCAGTGACTCAGGGGCGAAAGGAAACACCATATATTTT
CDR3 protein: CASSDSGAKGNTIYF

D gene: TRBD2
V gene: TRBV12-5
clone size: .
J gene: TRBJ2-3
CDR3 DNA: TGTGCTAGTGGTTTAGGCAGCGGGAGCGGCTCAGATACGCAGTATTTT
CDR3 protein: CASGLGSGSGSDTQYF

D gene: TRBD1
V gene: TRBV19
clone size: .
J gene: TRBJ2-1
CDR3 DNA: TGTGCCAGTAGTATGTCGGGACAGGCCTACAATGAGCAGTTCTTC
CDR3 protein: CASSMSGQAYNEQFF

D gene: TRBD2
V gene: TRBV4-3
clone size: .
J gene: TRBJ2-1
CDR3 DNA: TGCGCCAGCAGCCAAGCCTCTAGCGGATCCTACAATGAGCAGTTCTTC
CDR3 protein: CASSQASSGSYNEQFF

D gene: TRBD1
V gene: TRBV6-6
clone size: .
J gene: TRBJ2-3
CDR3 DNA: TGTGCCAGCAGTGAGGGACAGGGTACGCAGTATTTT
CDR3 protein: CASSEGQGTQYF

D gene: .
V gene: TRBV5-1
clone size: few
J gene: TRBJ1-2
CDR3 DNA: TGCGCCAGCAGCTCGGGGGACCCCAGGCCTCCATATGGCTACACCTTC
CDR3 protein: CASSSGDPRPPYGYTF

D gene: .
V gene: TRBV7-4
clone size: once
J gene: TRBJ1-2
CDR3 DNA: TGCGCCAGCAGCCCCGAGGACAAGGGGCTTCGTGGCTACACCTTC
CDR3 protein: CASSPEDKGLRGYTF

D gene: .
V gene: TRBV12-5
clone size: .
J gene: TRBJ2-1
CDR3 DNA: TGTGCTAGTGGTTTTAGCGTTTACAATGAGCAGTTCTTC
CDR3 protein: CASGFSVYNEQFF

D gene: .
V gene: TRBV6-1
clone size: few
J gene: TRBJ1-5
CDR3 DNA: TGTGCCAGCAATAGCAATCAGCCCCAGCATTTT
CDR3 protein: CASNSNQPQHF

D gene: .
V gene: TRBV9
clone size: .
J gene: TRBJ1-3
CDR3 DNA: TGTGCCAGCAGCGTAGAGACAGGTCCACCGGGAAACACCATATATTTT
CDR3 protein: CASSVETGPPGNTIYF